These 15 T cell receptor beta chains were sequenced from one sample in a study of shared clonotypes between healthy human individuals. Assay used: immunoSEQ multiplex PCR; TCRdb lists only in-frame clones, some missing. The table records approximately 720,000 clones, approximately 79% of them present only once. Input material: memory CD4+ T cells sorted from blood. The sample's subset: CD45RA-negative fraction. The receptors were sampled from a woman aged 30 to 39 in good health.

The chain joins TRBV2 to TRBJ2-1; 12 positions agree with TRBD2. The CDR3 loop spans 16 amino acids. The V gene's germline CDR1 is SNHLY and CDR2 FYNNEI. The V segment lost 2 bases and the J segment 4 bases; nucleotides outside the gene matches: 3. CDR3 protein: CASSELAGGRYNEQFF. The CDR3 DNA sequence: TGTGCCAGCAGTGAACTAGCGGGAGGGAGGTACAATGAGCAGTTCTTC.

The chain has TRBV7-1 and TRBJ2-1, with D possibly TRBD2 on 5 matching bases. TRBV7-1 falls under the ORF class, with uncertain function. The length of the CDR3 is 14 residues. V was clipped by 4 bases and J by 7 bases, with 14 bases between them. In DNA, the CDR3 is TGTGCCAGCAGCTTAGGAGGACTCTTTAATGAGCAGTTCTTC. Its translation: CASSLGGLFNEQFF.

The rearrangement links TRBV5-3 to TRBJ2-5; D not resolved. TRBV5-3 is filed as an ORF, its function uncertain. The CDR3 consists of 14 residues. Between the trimmed V and J ends, which lost 1 base and 10 bases, there was a span of 17 bases. The chain's CDR3 is CARSLTVGGGFQYF. The CDR3 coding sequence is TGTGCCAGAAGCTTGACAGTCGGTGGCGGATTCCAGTACTTC.

Only a few counts were recorded for this clone. The chain links TRBV5-1 to TRBJ2-7; TRBD1 matches at 8 bases. The V segment lost 4 bases and the J segment 2 bases; nucleotides outside the gene matches: 8. Per germline, CDR1 SGHRS and CDR2 YFSETQ. The CDR3 covers 15 residues. CDR3 loop: CASSLGQGATYEQYF. The CDR3 DNA follows: TGCGCCAGCAGCCTCGGACAGGGCGCTACCTACGAGCAGTACTTC. The full variable domain, rest sourced from reference TRBV5-1 and TRBJ2-7, is KAGVTQTPRYLIKTRGQQVTLSCSPISGHRSVSWYQQTPGQGLQFLFEYFSETQRNKGNFPGRFSGRQFSNSRSEMNVSTLELGDSALYLCASSLGQGATYEQYFGPGTRLTVT.

The J gene is TRBJ2-6, the V gene TRBV19, with D maybe TRBD2 (5 bases). In germline, CDR1 is LNHDA, CDR2 SQIVND (reference sequence). V was cut by 6 bases and J by 2 bases, with 8 bases left in between. The CDR3 extends over 14 amino acids. The DNA of the CDR3 is TGTGCCAGTAGAGAGGGCGCTGGGGCCAACGTCCTGACTTTC. Translation: CASREGAGANVLTF.

V is TRBV18 and J is TRBJ1-2; D not certain. The CDR3 is 13 amino acids. Germline-derived CDR1 and CDR2 are KGHSH and LQKENI. V lost 0 bases, J lost 8 bases, and 10 bases lay in between. The CDR3 is CASSPPVREGYTF. The CDR3 DNA sequence: TGTGCCAGCTCACCACCGGTGAGGGAAGGCTACACCTTC.

The V call is TRBV10-3, the J call TRBJ2-1; the match to TRBD2 covers 10 bases. J lost 9 bases, V lost 9 bases, and 11 bases had no gene match. This CDR3 has 14 amino acids. Germline V gives CDR1 ENHRY, CDR2 SYGVKD. The CDR3 protein is CAIRSGRAEAEQFF. CDR3 sequence (DNA): TGTGCCATTCGGAGCGGGAGGGCCGAGGCTGAGCAGTTCTTC.

The gene calls are TRBV5-8 and TRBJ2-1, with TRBD1 as a possible D gene (5 bases). V shed 2 bases and J shed 4 bases, with 10 bases lying between them. Germline CDR1 and CDR2: SGHTS and YDEGEE. The CDR3 runs 14 residues. The DNA for the CDR3 is TGTGCCAGCAGCTTTGACAGCCGATACAATGAGCAGTTCTTC. It translates to CASSFDSRYNEQFF.

The chain recombines TRBV5-1 with TRBJ1-1, with TRBD1 matching over 7 bases. With 1 base clipped from V and 4 bases from J, the junction kept 10 bases outside the gene matches. Germline V lookup: CDR1 SGHRS, CDR2 YFSETQ. CDR3 size: 16 residues. CDR3 sequence reads: CASSLRSGGAGTEAFF. Here the CDR3 DNA reads TGCGCCAGCAGCTTGCGGTCAGGGGGAGCGGGCACTGAAGCTTTCTTT. The whole variable domain, remainder taken from reference TRBV5-1 and TRBJ1-1, is KAGVTQTPRYLIKTRGQQVTLSCSPISGHRSVSWYQQTPGQGLQFLFEYFSETQRNKGNFPGRFSGRQFSNSRSEMNVSTLELGDSALYLCASSLRSGGAGTEAFFGQGTRLTVV.

This clone has more than one count but fewer than ten. The V and J genes are TRBV9 and TRBJ1-3; D remains unclear. Deletions cut 0 bases from V and 4 bases from J, with 14 bases between. The CDR3 extends over 16 amino acids. Germline CDR1 and CDR2: SGDLS and YYNGEE. This CDR3 is CASSVEWAAVGNTIYF. The CDR3, as DNA: TGTGCCAGCAGCGTAGAATGGGCGGCGGTGGGAAACACCATATATTTT.

This sequence joins TRBV5-1 and TRBJ1-1; the match to TRBD1 covers 7 bases. This CDR3 has 13 residues. V lost 6 bases, J lost 3 bases, and 5 bases stayed unmatched. Germline V gene lookup returns CDR1 SGHRS and CDR2 YFSETQ. The CDR3 DNA follows: TGCGCCAGCAAACAGGGGCCGGACACTGAAGCTTTCTTT. Protein: CASKQGPDTEAFF.

This chain links TRBV11-3 with TRBJ2-2; 8 bases agree with TRBD1. Per the germline V gene, CDR1 is SGHNT and CDR2 is YENEEA. V was clipped by 5 bases and J by 1 base; unmatched bases: 9. The CDR3 loop spans 17 amino acids. In nucleotides, the CDR3 is TGTGCCAGCAGCCCTTTCGCTACAGGGGGGAACACCGGGGAGCTGTTTTTT. Amino acid sequence: CASSPFATGGNTGELFF.

At least ten counts were recorded for this clone. This chain joins TRBV27 and TRBJ1-2; 8 bases are shared with TRBD1. This CDR3 has 14 amino acids. CDR1 MNHEY and CDR2 SMNVEV come from the germline V gene (reference sequence). V lost 5 bases to trimming and J lost 5 bases; unmatched junction nucleotides: 7. CDR3 region: CASSRDRGRYGYTF. The CDR3 DNA is TGTGCCAGCAGTCGAGACAGGGGTCGGTATGGCTACACCTTC.

The chain recombines TRBV19 with TRBJ2-7, with a possible D match to TRBD1 (5 bases). V was cut by 1 base and J by 0 bases, with 16 bases left in between. This CDR3 comprises 17 residues. CDR1 and CDR2 (germline): LNHDA, SQIVND (reference sequence). CDR3 nucleotides: TGTGCCAGTAGTATAGTCCAGGGATCTCCAAGCTCCTACGAGCAGTACTTC. Protein sequence: CASSIVQGSPSSYEQYF.

The rearrangement joins TRBV5-1 to TRBJ1-2; 7 bases map to TRBD1. The trim removed 2 bases at V and 5 bases at J, leaving 9 bases unmatched. The CDR3 contains 15 residues. Germline CDR1 and CDR2: SGHRS and YFSETQ. For the CDR3, the DNA is TGCGCCAGCAGCTTACGGACAGGATCCGTGTATGGCTACACCTTC. Protein: CASSLRTGSVYGYTF.